This T cell receptor (beta chain) was recorded in a study of T cell repertoires in cytomegalovirus infection (dated by TCRdb to between 2018 and 2021). A note on the overall study: Donor HLA type was relevant to the analysis, because carriage of CMV infection together with the matching HLA type was indicated by public TCR beta signatures. Here is what the overall study found, with its caveats: Carriers of CMV infection plus the relevant HLA type were discriminated by the cumulative frequency of public TCR beta family members in the study cohort and in an independent roughly 370-donor cohort. The ex vivo response was dominated by HLA-C-restricted CMV-specific TCR beta clonotypes, and the single most frequent clonotype in two of eight donors was supplied by these HLA-C-restricted clonotypes.

This clonotype occurred many times. Its specific antigen is unknown. Base qualities were left out, and no much larger clone turns up one base away. Sequenced on an Illumina HiSeq 1500. Through fastp at Q25 and MiXCR, TCRdb rebuilt clones from the public reads, retaining in-frame beta chains. Duplicate CDR3 protein sequences are folded into a single record with the most common DNA and genes. For this sample the table gives roughly 320,000 distinct CDR3 sequences, of which 8% to 10% were detected only once. The top ten clones comprise around 2.4% of the sample. As encoded in the germline V gene (reference sequence), CDR1 is LNHDA while CDR2 is SQIVND. The CDR3 starts with the cysteine, ends with the phenylalanine, and has 14 residues. Only the CDR3 DNA stays, 42 bases, in frame from base 1. Relative to germline, V is 5 bases shorter and J is 2 bases shorter, with 9 bases between their ends.

The receptor's source is a human donor in good health (CMV status not recorded). Some clones in this sample may be carry-over from other donors' samples. This receptor chain uses TRBV19 and TRBJ2-2, with TRBD2 tentatively as D gene (5 bases match). Sequenced sample: PBMCs. Here is the DNA: TGTGCCAGTAGTTACGGGATTAACACCGGGGAGCTGTTTTTT. Translation gives CASSYGINTGELFF.